The 3 T cell receptor beta chains listed next were all sequenced from one sample in a study of post-analysis software for immune sequencing data. Unique molecular identifiers tagged the TCR beta cDNA libraries. TCRdb itself ran the PCR reads through MiXCR, one entry per CDR3 protein. The sample has hundreds of thousands of distinct CDR3 sequences; approximately 53% are singletons. Antigens of these TCRs are unknown. Study findings and constraints: Compared with controls, patients had more of 4 to 6 TRBV segments, including TRBV5-6, TRBV5-1 and TRBV20-1.

The material sequenced was blood. All receptors come from a girl aged 5 to 17 with multiple sclerosis.

This clonotype was recorded a few times. The rearrangement links TRBV12-3 or TRBV12-4 to TRBJ2-1; 9 bases line up with TRBD2. With V trimmed by 4 bases and J by 0 bases, 10 bases remained unmatched. CDR3 length equals 18 residues. CDR3: CASSSVRGGLSSYNEQFF. CDR3 nucleotide sequence: TGTGCCAGCAGTTCGGTGCGGGGGGGCCTTAGCTCCTACAATGAGCAGTTCTTC.

This clonotype was counted a few times. J is TRBJ2-7 and V is TRBV4-1, with D maybe TRBD2 (6 bases). The CDR3 is 15 residues long. The germline CDR1 and CDR2 sequences are MGHRA and YSYEKL. V dropped 1 base and J dropped 1 base, with 11 bases sitting between them. CDR3 nucleotide sequence: TGCGCCAGCAGCCAAGCCGGGACTCGATCCTACGAGCAGTACTTC. Amino acids: CASSQAGTRSYEQYF.

The chain is built from TRBV10-2 and TRBJ2-5; D is possibly TRBD1 (6 bases). The CDR3 is 13 residues long. Trimming took off 6 bases at V and 1 base at J, with 9 bases between the two ends. CDR1 is WSHSY, CDR2 SAAADI, per germline. CDR3 DNA sequence: TGCGCCAGCAGAGAGGGGGTCCAAGAGACCCAGTACTTC. Translated, it gives CASREGVQETQYF.